Each of the 5 T cell receptor beta chains below was sequenced from the same sample in a study of cytomegalovirus exposure and HLA in healthy donors. Primers for the PCR totalled 60 Vbeta and 13 Jbeta. The table came from immunoSEQ multiplex PCR; TCRdb's copy has only in-frame clones and leaves some out. The table for this sample gives 75,000 to 85,000 clones. The material sequenced was PBMCs. Every receptor here comes from a man aged 18-30 years in good health and CMV-seropositive.

This sequence joins TRBV4-2 and TRBJ1-1; 7 bases agree with TRBD1. V was pared by 2 bases and J by 1 base, with 7 bases of the junction left unmatched. The length of the CDR3 is 16 residues. Germline-derived CDR1 and CDR2 are LGHNA and YNFKEQ. The DNA for the CDR3 is TGTGCCAGCAGCCAAAGACAGGGAAGAGGGAACACTGAAGCTTTCTTT. Translation gives CASSQRQGRGNTEAFF.

In nucleotides, the CDR3 is TGTGCCAGCAGCCACGGGGAGACCCAGTACTTC. Its protein product is CASSHGETQYF. This chain connects TRBV7-7 to TRBJ2-5; D gene uncertain. V lost 5 bases and J lost 5, with 6 bases in between. This CDR3 is 11 amino acids long. Germline V gene sequence: CDR1 SSHAT, CDR2 FNYEAQ (reference sequence). The full variable domain, rest sourced from reference TRBV7-7 and TRBJ2-5, is GAGVSQSPRYKVTKRGQDVTLRCDPISSHATLYWYQQALGQGPEFLTYFNYEAQPDKSGLPSDRFSAERPEGSISTLTIQRTEQRDSAMYRCASSHGETQYFGPGTRLLVL.

This chain links TRBV6-5 with TRBJ1-6; 7 nucleotides agree with TRBD1. The CDR3 sequence is 14 residues long. Trimming removed 6 bases from V and 14 bases from J; junction bases left unmatched: 13. Per germline, CDR1 MNHEY and CDR2 SVGAGI. CDR3 sequence reads: CASSSGTADRALHF. CDR3 bases: TGTGCCAGCAGCTCCGGGACAGCAGATCGGGCCCTCCACTTT.

The J gene is TRBJ1-1, the V gene TRBV29-1, with 8 bases identical to TRBD1. The germline gives CDR1 SQVTM, CDR2 ANQGSEA. V lost 3 bases, J lost 4 bases, and 10 bases stayed unmatched. The CDR3 is made up of 15 amino acids. CDR3 sequence: CSVDGTGDLFTEAFF. The CDR3 DNA reads TGCAGCGTTGATGGGACAGGCGATCTGTTCACTGAAGCTTTCTTT.

The chain has TRBV10-3 and TRBJ1-1, with a weak D call TRBD1 (5 bases). V lost 2 bases and J lost 0, with 13 bases in between. This CDR3 comprises 16 residues. Germline V CDR1 and CDR2: ENHRY, SYGVKD. CDR3 sequence: CAISEEGAGVNTEAFF. CDR3 in DNA: TGTGCCATCAGTGAGGAAGGGGCAGGCGTGAACACTGAAGCTTTCTTT.